The 10 T cell receptor beta chains in this list originate from one sample, sequenced in a study of cytomegalovirus exposure and HLA in healthy donors. PCR amplification relied on 60 Vbeta primers (plus 13 Jbeta primers). Measured with immunoSEQ multiplex PCR; TCRdb has only the in-frame clones, and not every one. The sample records under 150,000 clones, 70% to 85% being singletons. Sequencing was performed on PBMCs. The receptors derive from a male donor in good health and CMV-seronegative.

The J gene is TRBJ2-7, the V gene TRBV5-1; 9 bases map to TRBD1. Trimming at V came to 2 bases and at J to 4 bases, leaving 4 bases not matched to a gene. Germline assignment: CDR1 SGHRS and CDR2 YFSETQ. This CDR3 contains 14 residues. The DNA of the CDR3 is TGCGCCAGCAGCTTATCGGGACAGGGTTACGAGCAGTACTTC. This translates into CASSLSGQGYEQYF. The entire variable domain, with the rest obtained from reference TRBV5-1 and TRBJ2-7, is as follows: KAGVTQTPRYLIKTRGQQVTLSCSPISGHRSVSWYQQTPGQGLQFLFEYFSETQRNKGNFPGRFSGRQFSNSRSEMNVSTLELGDSALYLCASSLSGQGYEQYFGPGTRLTVT.

The V gene is TRBV15, the J gene TRBJ1-2; D possibly corresponds to TRBD1 (5 bases). This CDR3 is built from 13 residues. CDR1 is LNHNV, CDR2 YYDKDF, per germline (reference sequence). The ends were cut back, 0 bases at V and 14 bases at J, with 16 bases in the middle. CDR3 in amino acids: CATSREPQGMRTF. CDR3 nucleotide sequence: TGTGCCACCAGCAGAGAACCGCAGGGCATGAGGACCTTC.

The V gene is TRBV27, the J gene TRBJ2-1, with D perhaps matching TRBD1 (5 bases). CDR1 MNHEY and CDR2 SMNVEV come from the germline V gene (reference sequence). CDR3 length: 14 residues. V was pared by 2 bases and J by 0 bases, with 5 bases between. The CDR3 nucleotides read TGTGCCAGCAGTTTAGACAGCTCCTACAATGAGCAGTTCTTC. This sequence encodes CASSLDSSYNEQFF.

The chain uses TRBV7-9 and TRBJ2-5, with D unclear. The DNA end is a closer match to TRBJ2-7, so the J assignment may be wrong. This CDR3 region has 13 residues. Looked up from germline, CDR1 is SEHNR and CDR2 is FQNEAQ (reference sequence). CDR3 nucleotides: TGTGCCAGCAGCTTATTCCCTTCTCTCGAGCAGTACTTC. Protein sequence: CASSLFPSLEQYF.

The V call is TRBV18, the J call TRBJ1-2, with D possibly matching TRBD1 (5 bases). Between the trimmed V and J ends, which lost 3 bases and 8 bases, there was a span of 7 bases. Germline CDR1 KGHSH, CDR2 LQKENI. This CDR3 is built from 11 residues. This chain's CDR3 is CASSPDSGYTF. Written as DNA, the CDR3 is TGTGCCAGCTCACCTGACAGCGGCTACACCTTC.

V is TRBV5-1 and J is TRBJ2-5, with TRBD1 matching over 10 bases. The CDR3 contains 15 residues. The junction had 7 bases not matched to a gene; V was cut back by 4 bases and J by 4 bases. Germline CDR1 and CDR2: SGHRS and YFSETQ. The CDR3 loop is CASSGPGTGAETQYF. CDR3 nucleotides: TGCGCCAGCAGCGGGCCCGGGACAGGGGCAGAGACCCAGTACTTC.

J is TRBJ2-7 and V is TRBV18; the D gene is possibly TRBD1 (6 bases). CDR1 and CDR2 (germline): KGHSH, LQKENI. This CDR3 contains 13 residues. V was clipped by 5 bases and J by 6 bases, with 14 bases between them. CDR3 DNA: TGTGCCAGCTCAGGCGCGCCACAGGGCGAGCAGTACTTC. Translating gives CASSGAPQGEQYF.

The sample holds a few counts of this clone. This sequence joins TRBV19 and TRBJ2-5; perhaps TRBD2 as D (6 bases). There are 16 residues in the CDR3. V shed 3 bases and J shed 4 bases, with 18 bases lying between them. From germline, CDR1 is LNHDA and CDR2 SQIVND (reference sequence). CDR3 nucleotide sequence: TGTGCCAGTAGTATTAGGGGCCTAGGAGCGGGAGAGACCCAGTACTTC. Protein: CASSIRGLGAGETQYF.

The chain joins TRBV6-1 to TRBJ1-3; D remains unclear. Deletions cut 5 bases from V and 3 bases from J, with 11 bases between. There are 14 residues in the CDR3. Germline-derived CDR1 and CDR2 are MNHNS and SASEGT. The CDR3 is CASSLSSYGNTIYF. The CDR3 region has the DNA TGTGCCAGCAGTCTGAGTAGCTATGGAAACACCATATATTTT.

V and J are TRBV9 and TRBJ2-5, with TRBD1 matching over 9 bases. Trimming took 3 bases from V and 5 from J; bases not matched to a gene: 11. This CDR3 has 16 amino acids. The V gene's germline CDR1 is SGDLS and CDR2 YYNGEE. The CDR3 DNA reads as TGTGCCAGCAGCGAATTTAGCCCGACAGGGGGTGAGACCCAGTACTTC. It encodes CASSEFSPTGGETQYF.